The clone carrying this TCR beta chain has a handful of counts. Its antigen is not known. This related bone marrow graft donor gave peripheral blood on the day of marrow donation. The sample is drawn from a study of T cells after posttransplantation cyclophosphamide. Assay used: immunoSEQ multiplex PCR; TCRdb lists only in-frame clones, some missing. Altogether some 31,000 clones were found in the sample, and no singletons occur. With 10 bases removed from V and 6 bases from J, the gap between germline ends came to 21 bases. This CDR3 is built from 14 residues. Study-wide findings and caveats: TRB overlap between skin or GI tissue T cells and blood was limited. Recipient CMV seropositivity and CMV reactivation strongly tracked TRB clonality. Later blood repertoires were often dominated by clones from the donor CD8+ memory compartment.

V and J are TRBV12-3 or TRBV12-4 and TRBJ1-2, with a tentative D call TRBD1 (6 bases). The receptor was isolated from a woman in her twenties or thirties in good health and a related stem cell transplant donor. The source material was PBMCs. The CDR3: CATGVRGFSDGYTF. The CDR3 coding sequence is TGTGCCACCGGGGTCAGGGGATTTAGCGATGGCTACACCTTC.